This T cell receptor (beta chain) comes out of a study of control samples from healthy donors and cancer patients. Sequencing used immunoSEQ multiplex PCR; TCRdb keeps in-frame clones, though not all of them. The sample yields 85,000 to 90,000 clones, about 89% seen once. The receptor was derived from a man younger than 45 in good health. The sequenced sample consisted of blood.

Here the CDR3 reads CASSQVQGSYNEQFF. The CDR3 region has the DNA TGTGCCAGCAGCCAAGTACAGGGATCTTACAATGAGCAGTTCTTC. The chain uses TRBV3-1 (or the pseudogene TRBV3-2) and TRBJ2-1; weak D call: TRBD1 (6 bases). V lost 1 base, J lost 4 bases, and 11 bases lay in between. The germline V gene has CDR1 LGHDT and CDR2 YNNKEL (reference sequence). The CDR3 is 15 residues long.